The clone carrying this T cell receptor (beta chain) is a singleton in its sample. Per the original methods: Quantification of nucleated cells was approximated via reference gene primer amplification. Sequencing was performed with immunoSEQ multiplex PCR; in TCRdb, only in-frame clones are kept and a portion is missing. V and J calls and clone size follow that table, whereas D and trimming were derived from the DNA. The profile shows some 330,000 clones, roughly 88% of them singletons. The data belong to a study of blood T cell repertoires in COVID-19. Whole-study context: Whether acute or convalescent, the COVID-19 samples came from the United States, Italy and Spain.

Germline CDR1 SGHVS, CDR2 FQNEAQ. With 5 bases removed from V and 8 bases from J, the gap between germline ends came to 18 bases. CDR3 length: 15 amino acids. Sequenced: peripheral blood. The gene calls are TRBV7-8 and TRBJ1-4; D is unresolved. This clonotype originated in a woman between 45 and 65 years old with active or convalescent COVID-19. The CDR3 spells CASSLQRGLREKLFF. The CDR3 DNA reads as TGTGCCAGCAGCCTACAGCGGGGTTTGCGGGAAAAACTGTTTTTT.